Each of the 27 T cell receptor beta chains below was sequenced from the same sample in a study of T cell responses to AZD1222 COVID-19 vaccine (dated by TCRdb to the early 2020s). Taken with the paper, the label for time point translates to: baseline before first vaccination. Library preparation was by the immunoSEQ multiplex PCR assay. The source is immuneACCESS, and TCRdb retained only in-frame sequences with V and J called. Part of the clones is not carried over; for the studies checked, unresolved V genes explain less than half of this, and the remainder is unexplained. The sample table shows about 120,000 clones, and about 88% are seen once. Clones ranked in the top ten supply 7.5% to 8% of the sample. Sequencing was performed on peripheral blood, taken on day 0 of AZD1222 vaccination. The receptors come from an adult in good health.

The sample holds one count of this clone. The chain combines TRBV6-5 with TRBJ1-1, with a tentative D call TRBD1 (6 bases). The CDR3 runs to 14 residues. V lost 6 bases and J lost 0, with 11 bases in between. Germline lookup yields CDR1 MNHEY and CDR2 SVGAGI. The DNA for the CDR3 is TGTGCCAGCAGAAAGGGGGGGCTGAACACTGAAGCTTTCTTT. It is translated as CASRKGGLNTEAFF.

This sequence joins TRBV6-5 and TRBJ2-7; 8 bases are a match to TRBD2. The germline V gene has CDR1 MNHEY and CDR2 SVGAGI. This CDR3 is 13 amino acids long. Losses at the gene ends were 6 bases for V and 3 bases for J; bases not matched to a gene: 4. Here the CDR3 DNA reads TGTGCCAGCAGAGCGGGAGTTGGCTACGAGCAGTACTTC. Translating gives CASRAGVGYEQYF.

The rearrangement uses TRBV14 and TRBJ2-2; 9 positions match TRBD1. Germline V gene sequence: CDR1 SGHDN, CDR2 FVKESK. The CDR3 spans 17 residues. With V trimmed by 0 bases and J by 4 bases, 6 bases remained unmatched. Written as DNA, the CDR3 is TGTGCCAGCAGCCAAGATACAGGGGGCTGGGGCACCGGGGAGCTGTTTTTT. Translating gives CASSQDTGGWGTGELFF.

This clone was observed a single time. This chain connects TRBV5-1 to TRBJ2-5; 11 positions agree with TRBD2. Trimming took 4 bases from V and 2 from J; bases not matched to a gene: 4. The CDR3 has 15 residues. CDR1 is SGHRS, CDR2 YFSETQ, per germline. The CDR3 region has the DNA TGCGCCAGCAGCCCGGGGACTAGCGGACAAGAGACCCAGTACTTC. Its protein product is CASSPGTSGQETQYF. The full variable domain, in which reference TRBV5-1 and TRBJ2-5 provide the parts outside the CDR3, is KAGVTQTPRYLIKTRGQQVTLSCSPISGHRSVSWYQQTPGQGLQFLFEYFSETQRNKGNFPGRFSGRQFSNSRSEMNVSTLELGDSALYLCASSPGTSGQETQYFGPGTRLLVL.

The chain has TRBV6-5 and TRBJ1-1, with 7 bases aligning to TRBD1. The CDR3 is made up of 15 amino acids. Germline values: CDR1 MNHEY, CDR2 SVGAGI. The trim removed 2 bases at V and 6 bases at J, leaving 9 bases unmatched. In DNA, the CDR3 is TGTGCCAGCAGTTACCTTCCGCCGGGACAGCCTGAAGCTTTCTTT. As protein: CASSYLPPGQPEAFF.

This clone occurred a few times. The V and J genes are TRBV6-6 and TRBJ1-5; D is ambiguous. The CDR3 covers 16 residues. V gave up 0 bases and J gave up 0 bases, with 9 bases separating them. Germline V lookup: CDR1 MNHNY, CDR2 SVGAGI (reference sequence). The CDR3 region has the DNA TGTGCCAGCAGTTACTCAACCGGTTATAGCAATCAGCCCCAGCATTTT. Its translation is CASSYSTGYSNQPQHF.

The rearrangement links TRBV28 to TRBJ1-1; D uncertain. The CDR3 runs 14 residues. CDR1 is MDHEN, CDR2 SYDVKM, per germline. Trimming pared 6 bases from V and 11 bases from J, leaving 22 bases between. As DNA, the CDR3 is TGTGCCAGCAGGCTGGTCGGGCCCTCTCTGGGGGCTTTCTTT. This gives the protein CASRLVGPSLGAFF.

J is TRBJ2-7 and V is TRBV24-1; 7 bases map to TRBD1. Germline V gene sequence: CDR1 KGHDR, CDR2 SFDVKD. Trimming took 4 bases from V and 5 from J; bases not matched to a gene: 7. This CDR3 comprises 14 residues. As DNA, the CDR3 is TGTGCCACCAGTGACTGGGGACAGTCCCACGAGCAGTACTTC. Its translation: CATSDWGQSHEQYF.

This clone showed up just once. V is TRBV5-6 and J is TRBJ1-2; D not resolved. With 3 bases removed from V and 6 bases from J, the gap between germline ends came to 18 bases. This CDR3 is 15 amino acids long. Germline V gene lookup returns CDR1 SGHDT and CDR2 YYEEEE. Here the CDR3 reads CASSSGGFRVDGYTF. DNA for the CDR3: TGTGCCAGCAGCTCGGGAGGCTTTCGAGTCGATGGCTACACCTTC.

This chain links TRBV6-2 or TRBV6-3 with TRBJ2-3; the D is unclear. CDR3 length equals 15 residues. Trimming removed 2 bases at V and 2 bases at J, with 11 bases between. Germline values: CDR1 MNHEY, CDR2 SVGEGT. The CDR3 sequence is CASSYGGWATDTQYF. In nucleotides, the CDR3 is TGTGCCAGCAGTTACGGTGGTTGGGCCACAGATACGCAGTATTTT.

V gene TRBV6-6 combines with J gene TRBJ1-5, with D unclear. Trimming took 8 bases from V and 0 from J, leaving 14 bases between them. CDR1 MNHNY and CDR2 SVGAGI come from the germline V gene (reference sequence). This CDR3 region has 15 residues. Written as DNA, the CDR3 is TGTGCCAGCCGTTTCAAGGATTATAGCAATCAGCCCCAGCATTTT. Translation gives CASRFKDYSNQPQHF.

This clone has more than one count but fewer than ten. The chain uses TRBV15 and TRBJ1-5, with 8 bases that match TRBD1. This CDR3 is 14 amino acids long. After removal of 5 bases from V and 4 bases from J, the junction contained 4 bases not matched to a gene. Germline assignment: CDR1 LNHNV and CDR2 YYDKDF (reference sequence). The CDR3 sequence: CATSVRQGNQPQHF. The CDR3 coding sequence is TGTGCCACCAGCGTCCGACAGGGGAATCAGCCCCAGCATTTT.

This clone showed up just once. The chain employs TRBV7-7 and TRBJ2-3; no firm D call. This CDR3 contains 13 residues. The germline V and J ends were trimmed by 5 bases and 5 bases, with 11 bases remaining between them. Per the germline V gene, CDR1 is SSHAT and CDR2 is FNYEAQ (reference sequence). CDR3 region: CASSRSVIDTQYF. The DNA for the CDR3 is TGTGCCAGCAGCCGTTCCGTGATAGATACGCAGTATTTT.

The CDR3 DNA sequence: TGTGCCAGCATGGGGGGAGGTGGCTACACCTTC. Amino acid sequence: CASMGGGGYTF. This chain links TRBV3-1 (or the pseudogene TRBV3-2) with TRBJ1-2; a possible D gene is TRBD1 (5 bases). V was shortened by 7 bases and J by 7 bases, with 10 bases between the two germline ends. CDR1 is LGHDT and CDR2 is YNNKEL in the germline V gene (reference sequence). CDR3 size: 11 residues.

This clone was seen once. The J gene is TRBJ2-1, the V gene TRBV7-2, with TRBD2 identical over 14 bases. The ends lost 4 bases at V and 4 bases at J; junction bases unmatched: 3. The CDR3 covers 16 residues. Per germline, CDR1 SGHTA and CDR2 FQGNSA. This chain's CDR3 is CASSSGLAGAYNEQFF. DNA for the CDR3: TGTGCCAGCAGCTCGGGACTAGCGGGGGCATACAATGAGCAGTTCTTC.

For this clone: Distinct nucleotide sequences in the sample also encode this CDR3. V gene TRBV28 combines with J gene TRBJ1-1; D uncertain. The CDR3 has 13 amino acids. Trimming stripped 3 bases from V and 1 base from J, with 6 bases between. Germline values: CDR1 MDHEN, CDR2 SYDVKM. The CDR3 protein is CASSFPENTEAFF. The CDR3 DNA sequence: TGTGCCAGCAGTTTCCCAGAGAACACTGAAGCTTTCTTT.

The chain uses TRBV27 and TRBJ2-7; 12 bases agree with TRBD2. Germline V gene sequence: CDR1 MNHEY, CDR2 SMNVEV (reference sequence). The CDR3 is made up of 13 amino acids. Trimming at V came to 6 bases and at J to 7 bases, leaving 4 bases not matched to a gene. CDR3 sequence: CASSWTSGNEQYF. In nucleotides, the CDR3 is TGTGCCAGCAGCTGGACTAGCGGGAATGAGCAGTACTTC.

The chain couples TRBV28 to TRBJ1-1; D gene uncertain. The CDR3 has 14 residues. The V end was cut by 3 bases, the J end by 5 bases, with 13 bases between. CDR1 and CDR2 from the germline V gene are MDHEN and SYDVKM. The CDR3 spells CASSLMVTGTEAFF. For the CDR3, the DNA is TGTGCCAGCAGTTTGATGGTTACGGGGACTGAAGCTTTCTTT.

The genes are TRBV2 and TRBJ1-5; D gene unclear. Germline V lookup: CDR1 SNHLY, CDR2 FYNNEI. The CDR3 runs 14 residues. V was pared by 6 bases and J by 1 base, with 10 bases between. The CDR3: CASRADRSNQPQHF. For the CDR3, the DNA is TGTGCCAGCAGAGCCGACCGAAGCAATCAGCCCCAGCATTTT.

The gene calls are TRBV9 and TRBJ2-5; 7 nucleotides align to TRBD2. The CDR3 sequence is 14 residues long. Germline CDR1 SGDLS, CDR2 YYNGEE. V dropped 3 bases and J dropped 6; count of bases not matched to a gene: 8. CDR3 nucleotides: TGTGCCAGCAGCGCCGGGACTAATCGGAAGACCCAGTACTTC. Protein: CASSAGTNRKTQYF. Looking up the rest from reference TRBV9 and TRBJ2-5 gives the full variable domain: DSGVTQTPKHLITATGQRVTLRCSPRSGDLSVYWYQQSLDQGLQFLIQYYNGEERAKGNILERFSAQQFPDLHSELNLSSLELGDSALYFCASSAGTNRKTQYFGPGTRLLVL.

The chain joins TRBV27 to TRBJ1-1, with TRBD1 matching 7 bases. The junction had 7 bases not matched to a gene; V was cut back by 5 bases and J by 7 bases. Germline assignment: CDR1 MNHEY and CDR2 SMNVEV (reference sequence). The CDR3 consists of 13 residues. For the CDR3, the DNA is TGTGCCAGCAGTCCATTCACAGGGGTTGAAGCTTTCTTT. This sequence encodes CASSPFTGVEAFF.

The chain couples TRBV9 to TRBJ1-5, with 12 nucleotides matching TRBD1. The CDR3 is made up of 17 amino acids. The V and J ends lost 4 bases and 2 bases, in that order; junction bases with no gene match: 7. Germline values: CDR1 SGDLS, CDR2 YYNGEE. This CDR3 is CASSLGTGGLGNQPQHF. The CDR3, as DNA: TGTGCCAGCAGCCTCGGGACAGGGGGCCTGGGCAATCAGCCCCAGCATTTT. The variable domain in full, with the rest retrieved from reference TRBV9 and TRBJ1-5, is DSGVTQTPKHLITATGQRVTLRCSPRSGDLSVYWYQQSLDQGLQFLIQYYNGEERAKGNILERFSAQQFPDLHSELNLSSLELGDSALYFCASSLGTGGLGNQPQHFGDGTRLSIL.

J is TRBJ2-3 and V is TRBV30; TRBD2 is a possible D gene (5 bases). V gave up 1 base and J gave up 10 bases, with 9 bases separating them. Germline V CDR1 and CDR2: GTSNPN, SVGIG (reference sequence). This CDR3 is 11 amino acids long. This chain's CDR3 is CAWSEELAQYF. The CDR3, as DNA: TGTGCCTGGAGTGAAGAACTAGCGCAGTATTTT.

The rearrangement links TRBV29-1 to TRBJ1-2, with D hard to call. CDR3 length equals 13 residues. Germline assignment: CDR1 SQVTM and CDR2 ANQGSEA. Trimming cost V 8 bases and J 3 bases, with 16 bases left between them. CDR3 loop: CSIVRAGDYGYTF. CDR3 in DNA: TGCAGCATTGTTCGAGCAGGCGACTATGGCTACACCTTC.

CDR3 nucleotide sequence: TGTGCCTGGGGACGCCAGCAAAACATGAACACTGAAGCTTTCTTT. It translates to CAWGRQQNMNTEAFF. This chain joins TRBV30 and TRBJ1-1; D uncertain. The V gene's germline CDR1 is GTSNPN and CDR2 SVGIG (reference sequence). V shed 5 bases and J shed 0 bases, with 16 bases lying between them. The length of the CDR3 is 15 residues.

This clone was recorded once. This rearrangement joins TRBV28 to TRBJ1-2; a possible D gene is TRBD1 (5 bases). This CDR3 contains 14 residues. The germline gives CDR1 MDHEN, CDR2 SYDVKM. Trimming left V 4 bases short and J 9 bases short, with 18 bases between. CDR3 sequence reads: CASSSLGDPISYTF. The CDR3 region has the DNA TGTGCCAGCAGTTCCTTAGGGGACCCTATTAGCTACACCTTC.

This clone was observed a handful of times. The rearrangement links TRBV18 to TRBJ1-3; D not resolved. Germline CDR1 is KGHSH and CDR2 is LQKENI. This CDR3 has 15 amino acids. V was clipped by 3 bases and J by 7 bases, with 16 bases between them. In DNA form, the CDR3 reads TGTGCCAGCTCACCGCTAACAGCGTCCGAGAACACCATATATTTT. Translating gives CASSPLTASENTIYF. Drawing the rest from reference TRBV18 and TRBJ1-3, the complete variable domain is NAGVMQNPRHLVRRRGQEARLRCSPMKGHSHVYWYRQLPEEGLKFMVYLQKENIIDESGMPKERFSAEFPKEGPSILRIQQVVRGDSAAYFCASSPLTASENTIYFGEGSWLTVV.